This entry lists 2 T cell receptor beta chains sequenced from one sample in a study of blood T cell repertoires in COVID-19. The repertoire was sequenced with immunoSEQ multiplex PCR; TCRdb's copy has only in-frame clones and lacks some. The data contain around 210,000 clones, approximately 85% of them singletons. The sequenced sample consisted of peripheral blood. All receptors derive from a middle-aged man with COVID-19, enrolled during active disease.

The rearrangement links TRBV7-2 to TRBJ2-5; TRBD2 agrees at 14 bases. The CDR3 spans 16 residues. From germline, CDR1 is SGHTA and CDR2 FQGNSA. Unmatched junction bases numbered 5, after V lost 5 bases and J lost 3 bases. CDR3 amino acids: CASSRGLAGDKETQYF. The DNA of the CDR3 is TGTGCCAGCAGCCGGGGACTAGCGGGGGATAAAGAGACCCAGTACTTC.

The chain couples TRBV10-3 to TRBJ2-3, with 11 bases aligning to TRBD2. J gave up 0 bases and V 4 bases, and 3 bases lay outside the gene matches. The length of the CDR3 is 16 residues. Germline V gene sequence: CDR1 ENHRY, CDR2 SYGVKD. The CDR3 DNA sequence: TGTGCCATCAGTGGTCGACTAGCGGGGAGCACAGATACGCAGTATTTT. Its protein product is CAISGRLAGSTDTQYF.